Detailed here is one TCR beta chain. This record belongs to a study of blood T cell repertoires in COVID-19. Study summary: The United States, Italy and Spain supplied acute and convalescent COVID-19 samples. PBMCs, B-cell-depleted T cells, or T cells were the source of the cDNA or gDNA that made up the material.

V shed 4 bases and J 3 bases; nucleotides not matched to a gene: 6. Germline CDR1 is ENHRY and CDR2 is SYGVKD. The CDR3 extends over 15 amino acids. In the original workflow: Using reference gene primer amplification, nucleated cell counts were estimated. Produced via immunoSEQ multiplex PCR; TCRdb's table is partial and in-frame only. V, J and clone size were drawn from that table, and D and trimming were deduced from the DNA. The data hold roughly 200,000 clones, with roughly 76% observed a single time. Source material: peripheral blood. This receptor was taken from a woman aged 45-65 years with active or convalescent COVID-19. V gene TRBV10-3 combines with J gene TRBJ1-5, with 7 bases that match TRBD1. CDR3 coding DNA: TGTGCCATCAGTGGGGCACAGGGGAACAATCAGCCCCAGCATTTT. It yields the protein CAISGAQGNNQPQHF.